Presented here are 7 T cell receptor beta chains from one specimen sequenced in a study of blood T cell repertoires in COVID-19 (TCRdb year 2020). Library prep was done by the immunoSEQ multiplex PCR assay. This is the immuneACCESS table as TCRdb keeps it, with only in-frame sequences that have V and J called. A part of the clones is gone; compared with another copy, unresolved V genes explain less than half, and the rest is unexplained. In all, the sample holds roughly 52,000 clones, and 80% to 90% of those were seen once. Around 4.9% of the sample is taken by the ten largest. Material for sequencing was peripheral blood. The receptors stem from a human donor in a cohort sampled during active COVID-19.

CDR3 coding DNA: TGTGCCAGCAGTTACTCGGGGACAGCCCTTGAAAATGAGCAGTTCTTC. It codes for CASSYSGTALENEQFF. This chain uses TRBV6-2 or TRBV6-3 with TRBJ2-1, with 7 bases identical to TRBD1. J was trimmed by 7 bases and V by 0 bases; bases with no gene match: 9. CDR1 and CDR2 from the germline V gene are MNHEY and SVGEGT. This CDR3 region has 16 residues.

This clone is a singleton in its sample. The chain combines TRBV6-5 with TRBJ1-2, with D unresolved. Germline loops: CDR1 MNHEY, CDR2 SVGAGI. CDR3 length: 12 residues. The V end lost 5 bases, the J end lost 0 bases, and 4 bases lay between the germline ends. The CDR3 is CASSRANYGYTF. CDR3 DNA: TGTGCCAGCAGTCGGGCTAACTATGGCTACACCTTC.

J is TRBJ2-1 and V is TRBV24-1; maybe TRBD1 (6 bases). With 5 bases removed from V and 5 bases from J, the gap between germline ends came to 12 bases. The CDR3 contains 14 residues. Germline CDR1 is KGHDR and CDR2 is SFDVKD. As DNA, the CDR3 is TGTGCCACCAGTGTTGGGGGCAGGAACAATGAGCAGTTCTTC. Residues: CATSVGGRNNEQFF.

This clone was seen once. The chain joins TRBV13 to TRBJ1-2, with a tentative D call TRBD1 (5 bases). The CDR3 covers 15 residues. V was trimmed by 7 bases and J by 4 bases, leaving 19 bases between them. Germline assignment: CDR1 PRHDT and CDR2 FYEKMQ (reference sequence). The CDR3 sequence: CASKVADRGGYGYTF. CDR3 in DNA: TGTGCCAGCAAAGTTGCGGATAGGGGCGGCTATGGCTACACCTTC.

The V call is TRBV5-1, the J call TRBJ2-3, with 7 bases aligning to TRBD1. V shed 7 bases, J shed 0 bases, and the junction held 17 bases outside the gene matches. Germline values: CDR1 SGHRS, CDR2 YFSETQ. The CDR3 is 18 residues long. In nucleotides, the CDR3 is TGCGCCAGCGCCATTTCCGGGACAGCTTTAGCTAGCACAGATACGCAGTATTTT. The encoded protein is CASAISGTALASTDTQYF.

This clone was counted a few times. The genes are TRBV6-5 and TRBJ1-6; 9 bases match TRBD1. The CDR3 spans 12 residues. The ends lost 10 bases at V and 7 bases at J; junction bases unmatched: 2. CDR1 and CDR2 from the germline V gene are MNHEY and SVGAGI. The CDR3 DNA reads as TGTGCCACGGGACAGGGAAATTCACCCCTCCACTTT. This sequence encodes CATGQGNSPLHF.

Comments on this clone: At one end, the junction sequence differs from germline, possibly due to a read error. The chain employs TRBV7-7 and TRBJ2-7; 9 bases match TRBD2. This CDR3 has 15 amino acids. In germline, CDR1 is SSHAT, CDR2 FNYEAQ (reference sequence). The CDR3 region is CASSLLAGPSYEQYF. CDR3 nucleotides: TGTGCTAGCAGCCTTCTAGCGGGGCCTTCCTACGAGCAGTACTTC.